This TCR beta chain was recorded in a study of siplizumab effects on memory and regulatory T cells. Libraries were prepared by immunoSEQ multiplex PCR; TCRdb keeps only in-frame clonotypes and omits some of them. The sample shows roughly 120,000 clones, over 85% of them seen only once. V was shortened by 5 bases and J by 1 base, with 11 bases between the two germline ends. The CDR3 has 14 residues. Germline CDR1 and CDR2: SGHAT and FQNNGV. Study-level findings and limits: Controls had 26.9% Treg-derived mappable alloreactive CD4+ clones on average, versus approximately 70% with siplizumab. Greater diversity than memory cells seemed evident in naive T cells, which also appeared to be major alloresponse contributors. Most proliferating CD4+ or CD8+ clones, roughly 80-95%, had no naive or memory assignment. Significantly reduced by siplizumab was the cumulative frequency of alloreactive sequences, namely those traceable to unstimulated CD4+ memory cells.

Note on this clone: The target antigen is unknown.

This TCR derives from a human donor in good health. The V gene is TRBV11-2, the J gene TRBJ1-2, with unresolved D. The sample consisted of CD4+ T cells sorted from blood. CDR3 sequence reads: CASSPGTVNYGYTF. The CDR3 DNA reads as TGTGCCAGCAGCCCGGGTACGGTTAACTATGGCTACACCTTC. The full variable domain, completed using reference TRBV11-2 and TRBJ1-2, is EAGVAQSPRYKIIEKRQSVAFWCNPISGHATLYWYQQILGQGPKLLIQFQNNGVVDDSQLPKDRFSAERLKGVDSTLKIQPAKLEDSAVYLCASSPGTVNYGYTFGSGTRLTVV.